The source of this T cell receptor beta chain is a study of blood T cell repertoires in COVID-19. Study-wide background: Samples representing acute and convalescent COVID-19 were sourced from the United States, Italy and Spain. PBMCs, B-cell-depleted T cells, or T cells provided the cDNA or gDNA that made up the material.

Authors' processing steps: Nucleated cell number was recorded as an estimate derived from reference gene primer amplification. Libraries were prepared by immunoSEQ multiplex PCR; TCRdb keeps only in-frame clonotypes and omits some of them. That table furnishes V, J and clone size, whereas the DNA furnished D and trimming. The data hold approximately 61,000 clones, with around 90% observed a single time. Germline CDR1 is MNHNY and CDR2 is SVGAGI (reference sequence). After removal of 0 bases from V and 5 bases from J, the junction contained 3 bases not matched to a gene. This CDR3 region has 16 residues.

J is TRBJ1-6 and V is TRBV6-6, with TRBD1 matching over 8 bases. This sequence was found in a woman older than 75 with active COVID-19. The material sequenced was peripheral blood. Here the CDR3 DNA reads TGTGCCAGCAGTTACTCAGGACAGGGCAATAATTCACCCCTCCACTTT. Translation: CASSYSGQGNNSPLHF.